This T cell receptor (beta chain) emerged from a study of cytomegalovirus exposure and HLA in healthy donors. Across the whole study: Early on, a data release was issued that held roughly 80 million unique TCRs from HLA-typed donors. General study points: An ancestry cluster, one associated with Asian ancestry, reportedly showed fewer N-insertions than the 666-donor mean in a later analysis. Investigators reported some 150 TCR beta chains as tied to cytomegalovirus. A previous analysis found most TCR beta V segments productive roughly 87% or roughly 30% of the time.

This PCR relied on a set of 60 Vbeta primers and 13 Jbeta primers. The data were produced by immunoSEQ multiplex PCR, yet TCRdb's version contains in-frame clones alone and is incomplete. The sample records some 190,000 clones, 77% being singletons. As concerns this clone: What it recognizes is unknown.

There are 16 residues in the CDR3. Trimming left V 3 bases short and J 1 base short, with 16 bases between. CDR1 SGHDT and CDR2 YYEEEE come from the germline V gene. The V gene is TRBV5-6, the J gene TRBJ1-1, with unresolved D. Sample: PBMCs. This sequence was found in a man aged 18 to 29 in good health and CMV-seronegative. CDR3 in DNA: TGTGCCAGCAGCTATTATTCTAGTCTTCGGAACACTGAAGCTTTCTTT. This gives the protein CASSYYSSLRNTEAFF.